This record concerns one T cell receptor (beta chain) sequence. V lost 3 bases and J 8 bases, leaving 3 bases between the germline ends. CDR1 is MNHNS, CDR2 SASEGT, per germline. The CDR3 totals 10 residues. PCR was performed using 60 Vbeta and 13 Jbeta primers. Using immunoSEQ multiplex PCR, the repertoire was profiled, and TCRdb retains in-frame clones only, with some absent. The profile shows 100,000 to 150,000 clones, roughly 80% of them singletons. These data come from a study of cytomegalovirus exposure and HLA in healthy donors. V usage is TRBV6-1 and J usage is TRBJ2-3; D not resolved. The sequencing sample was made of PBMCs. This TCR was sampled from a woman in her forties or fifties in good health and CMV-seronegative. The CDR3 spells CASSESTQYF. CDR3 nucleotide sequence: TGTGCCAGCAGTGAGAGTACGCAGTATTTT.